The rows below give T cell receptor beta chains drawn from one sample of a study of shared clonotypes between healthy human individuals. TCRdb keeps only in-frame clones here, not all; method: immunoSEQ multiplex PCR. This sample has approximately 1,500,000 clones; more than 95% occur once, and the top ten carry approximately 1%. Sample: naive CD4+ T cells sorted from blood. Receptors originate from a man under 40 in good health. The CDR3 runs from the conserved cysteine through the conserved F or W. The D gene is left open where the match is weak. The size entry is marked missing in some rows and otherwise reads once, few, many or a size class.

TRBV29-1,.,TRBJ2-2,.,TGCAGCGTTGTGGGGGATGACACCGGGGAGCTGTTTTTT,CSVVGDDTGELFF
TRBV6-1,.,TRBJ1-2,.,TGTGCCAGCAGTGAACTACAGGGAGGTGGCTACACCTTC,CASSELQGGGYTF
TRBV18,.,TRBJ2-3,.,TGTGCCAGCTCACCACCAACCCACAGAGATACGCAGTATTTT,CASSPPTHRDTQYF
TRBV5-1,.,TRBJ2-7,once,TGCGCCAGCAGCCCCCGTCAAGCGGGTCTCCCTTACGAGCAGTACTTC,CASSPRQAGLPYEQYF
TRBV5-4,.,TRBJ2-1,.,TGTGCCAGCAGCTTGGCCGGACCGCTTCCTGAGCAGTTCTTC,CASSLAGPLPEQFF
TRBV27,TRBD1,TRBJ2-7,once,TGTGCCAGCAGTACACAGGGGGATCTCTACGAGCAGTACTTC,CASSTQGDLYEQYF
TRBV29-1,.,TRBJ2-7,.,TGCAGCGTTGAAAAAGGACCTGGGACCTACGAGCAGTACTTC,CSVEKGPGTYEQYF
TRBV18,.,TRBJ1-3,.,TGTGCCAGCTCAAGGGAGTCTGGAAACACCATATATTTT,CASSRESGNTIYF
TRBV5-8,TRBD1,TRBJ2-2,.,TGTGCCAGCTACAGGGGGCACGCCTCGAACACCGGGGAGCTGTTTTTT,CASYRGHASNTGELFF
TRBV15,.,TRBJ2-7,.,TGTGCCACCAGCAGAAATAGGGGGGACGAGCAGTACTTC,CATSRNRGDEQYF
TRBV2,.,TRBJ1-4,.,TGTGCCAGCCGAGAGACCTTTCAAGGAAAACTGTTTTTT,CASRETFQGKLFF